This T cell receptor (beta chain) was observed in a study of beta chain features in type 1 diabetes. Regarding this clone: Its target is unknown.

Reverse transcribing all isolated RNA meant expressed TCRB transcripts were sequenced. The method was immunoSEQ multiplex PCR; TCRdb's version includes in-frame clones alone and lacks a portion of them. The table records about 290,000 clones, approximately 8% of them present only once. Notes on the study in general: Type 1 diabetes patients showed fewer insertions and more deletions at VDJ junctions. In every one of the four CD4+ subsets, TCRB CDR3s were moderately but significantly shorter in Type 1 diabetes patients.

The V gene end was trimmed by 6 bases and the J gene end by 2 bases; junction bases not matched to a gene: 0. CDR1 and CDR2 from the germline V gene are SGHTA and FQGNSA. This CDR3 contains 12 residues. V gene TRBV7-2 combines with J gene TRBJ2-7, with 8 bases matching TRBD1. The TCR sequence derives from a woman younger than 35 in good health. The material sequenced was central memory CD4+ T cells from blood. CDR3: CASRGQAYEQYF. CDR3 sequence (DNA): TGTGCCAGCAGGGGACAGGCCTACGAGCAGTACTTC.